One and the same sample provided the 19 T cell receptor beta chains below, sequenced in a study of post-analysis software for immune sequencing data (dated by TCRdb to between 2014 and 2017). The library was built by means of PCR. Sequencing took place on an Illumina HiSeq 2500. Unique molecular identifiers were incorporated into TCR beta cDNA libraries to reduce PCR and sequencing biases. TCRdb ran its own pipeline on the public reads, namely fastp trimming at Q25 and MiXCR clone calling, and kept in-frame beta chains. Each record represents a unique CDR3 protein, reported with the most common genes and DNA among its rows. The sample records under 200,000 distinct CDR3 sequences, around 29% of which are singletons. 3% to 3.5% of the sample belongs to the ten largest clones. The antigens these receptors bind are not known. Results and caveats for the whole study, not just this receptor: Roughly 5 TRBV segments, including TRBV5-6, TRBV5-1 and TRBV20-1, were significantly more frequent in patients than controls.

The sample comprised blood. Every receptor here comes from a girl aged 2 to 17 with multiple sclerosis.

V usage is TRBV6-5 and J usage is TRBJ2-3; a possible D gene is TRBD2 (6 bases). Germline CDR1 MNHEY, CDR2 SVGAGI. Trimming pared 0 bases from V and 8 bases from J, leaving 15 bases between. The CDR3 runs 15 residues. The CDR3 region is CASSYSVARDSTQYF. In DNA form, the CDR3 reads TGTGCCAGCAGTTACTCGGTCGCGCGGGACTCTACGCAGTATTTT.

This clonotype was seen a handful of times. The V and J genes are TRBV6-1 and TRBJ2-7; 7 positions match TRBD1. The CDR3 loop spans 14 amino acids. The germline gives CDR1 MNHNS, CDR2 SASEGT. J lost 7 bases, V lost 7 bases, and 13 bases had no gene match. CDR3 protein: CASTRITGVGEQYF. The DNA of the CDR3 is TGTGCCAGCACTCGAATCACAGGGGTCGGAGAGCAGTACTTC.

This clonotype was counted ten times or more. The gene calls are TRBV6-1 and TRBJ2-7; 8 nucleotides line up with TRBD1. V trimming: 9 bases; J trimming: 1 base; junction bases outside the gene matches: 8. CDR3 length equals 14 residues. Germline V gene data show CDR1 as MNHNS and CDR2 as SASEGT. CDR3 in DNA: TGTGCCAGTGGGGGGACAGGCCATTCCTACGAGCAGTACTTC. This sequence encodes CASGGTGHSYEQYF.

V and J are TRBV5-1 and TRBJ2-7; weak D call: TRBD2 (6 bases). This CDR3 contains 14 residues. The V gene lost 1 base and the J gene lost 3 bases, with 11 bases spanning the gap. Germline CDR1 reads SGHRS; CDR2 reads YFSETQ. The CDR3 loop reads CASSLSGGVYEQYF. As DNA, the CDR3 is TGCGCCAGCAGCTTGTCGGGCGGGGTCTACGAGCAGTACTTC.

This clonotype has a handful of counts. Germline and junction disagree at one end, which may indicate a read error. The chain combines TRBV20-1 with TRBJ1-5, with D unresolved. Per germline, CDR1 DFQATT and CDR2 SNEGSKA (reference sequence). This CDR3 is 13 amino acids long. In DNA form, the CDR3 reads TGCAGTGCTGGAGAGCAGGGCAATCAGCCCCAGCATTTT. It codes for CSAGEQGNQPQHF.

This clonotype was detected many times. One junction end does not reproduce the germline sequence, and a read error may be involved. The CDR3 is CASSLRQGGYHEQFF. DNA of the CDR3: TGCGCCAGCAGCTTGCGACAAGGCGGCTACCATGAGCAGTTCTTC. The chain is built from TRBV5-1 and TRBJ2-1, with D hard to call. The CDR3 extends over 15 amino acids. Germline V gene data show CDR1 as SGHRS and CDR2 as YFSETQ.

This clonotype was observed a few times. V and J are TRBV30 and TRBJ2-7; 9 bases are shared with TRBD1. This CDR3 is 14 amino acids long. CDR1 and CDR2 from the germline V gene are GTSNPN and SVGIG (reference sequence). V was pared by 2 bases and J by 3 bases, with 5 bases of the junction left unmatched. This CDR3 is CAWSPGQGYYEQYF. DNA of the CDR3: TGTGCCTGGAGTCCGGGACAGGGTTACTACGAGCAGTACTTC. The entire variable domain, with the rest obtained from reference TRBV30 and TRBJ2-7, is as follows: SQTIHQWPATLVQPVGSPLSLECTVEGTSNPNLYWYRQAAGRGLQLLFYSVGIGQISSEVPQNLSASRPQDRQFILSSKKLLLSDSGFYLCAWSPGQGYYEQYFGPGTRLTVT.

Comments on this clonotype: The junction departs from the called germline gene at one end, perhaps through a read error. The CDR3 loop is CTSSLVHPSSYNEQYF. The CDR3, as DNA: TGTACCAGCAGCTTAGTGCACCCGAGCTCCTACAATGAGCAGTACTTC. This chain joins TRBV7-8 and TRBJ2-1, with no clear D. The closer fit of TRBJ2-7 to the DNA end suggests the J call may be wrong. This CDR3 region has 16 residues. CDR1 SGHVS and CDR2 FQNEAQ come from the germline V gene.

This clonotype was observed a few times. The chain is built from TRBV12-3 or TRBV12-4 and TRBJ1-1; 7 bases line up with TRBD1. The CDR3 consists of 15 residues. V lost 6 bases, J lost 2 bases, and 9 bases stayed unmatched. The chain's CDR3 is CASSPWGQSNTEAFF. CDR3 bases: TGTGCCAGCAGCCCATGGGGACAGAGCAACACTGAAGCTTTCTTT.

The gene calls are TRBV6-5 and TRBJ2-1; D is uncertain. Germline V CDR1 and CDR2: MNHEY, SVGAGI. The CDR3 extends over 13 amino acids. Deletions cut 6 bases from V and 6 bases from J, with 12 bases between. CDR3 loop: CASSVGRANEQFF. CDR3 DNA: TGTGCCAGCAGCGTGGGAAGGGCCAATGAGCAGTTCTTC.

This clonotype was observed once. The genes are TRBV3-1 and TRBJ2-5; D call uncertain. V was shortened by 3 bases and J by 11 bases, with 7 bases between the two germline ends. The CDR3 spans 10 residues. Germline V CDR1 and CDR2: LGHDT, YNNKEL (reference sequence). CDR3 loop: CASSHGEQYF. CDR3 sequence (DNA): TGTGCCAGCAGCCACGGAGAGCAGTACTTC.

The sample holds one count of this clonotype. The rearrangement uses TRBV20-1 and TRBJ1-2; D might be TRBD1 (6 bases). The V and J ends lost 2 bases and 6 bases respectively, with 19 bases between them. The germline V gene has CDR1 DFQATT and CDR2 SNEGSKA (reference sequence). The CDR3 has 15 amino acids. The CDR3 loop is CSARQQGNVAHGYTF. The CDR3 DNA is TGCAGTGCTAGACAACAGGGTAATGTCGCCCATGGCTACACCTTC.

The chain has TRBV6-4 and TRBJ1-2; 10 nucleotides agree with TRBD1. This CDR3 comprises 14 residues. CDR1 is MRHNA and CDR2 is SNTAGT in the germline V gene. The V and J ends lost 3 bases and 5 bases, in that order; junction bases with no gene match: 3. CDR3 nucleotide sequence: TGTGCCAGCAGTGAAAGGACAGGGGGATATGGCTACACCTTC. It codes for CASSERTGGYGYTF.

The chain links TRBV5-1 to TRBJ1-4; D ambiguous. There are 15 residues in the CDR3. Germline loops: CDR1 SGHRS, CDR2 YFSETQ. Trimming took off 2 bases at V and 5 bases at J, with 13 bases between the two ends. The CDR3 is CASSLDGRSNEKLFF. In nucleotides, the CDR3 is TGCGCCAGCAGCTTAGACGGAAGATCAAATGAAAAACTGTTTTTT.

This clonotype occurred many times. V usage is TRBV7-2 and J usage is TRBJ2-1; no clear D. This CDR3 has 12 amino acids. Germline CDR1 and CDR2: SGHTA and FQGNSA. Trimming removed 4 bases from V and 7 bases from J, with 8 bases in between. CDR3 sequence (DNA): TGTGCCAGCAGCTCAAGACCAAATGAGCAGTTCTTC. Translating gives CASSSRPNEQFF.

V is TRBV21-1 and J is TRBJ1-2; the listed D gene, TRBD1, was not tested against the DNA. TRBV21-1 is assigned pseudogene status. The CDR3 is 16 residues long. The CDR3 nucleotides are TGTGCCAGCAGCAAAGTGGGACCGCTTATTAGCTATGGCTACACCTTC. Translated, it gives CASSKVGPLISYGYTF.

This clonotype has ten or more counts. J is TRBJ2-3 and V is TRBV7-3; possible D gene TRBD2, 6 bases. Germline V gene lookup returns CDR1 SGHTA and CDR2 FQGTGA. This CDR3 contains 15 residues. V was shortened by 2 bases and J by 1 base, with 10 bases between the two germline ends. The CDR3 nucleotides are TGTGCCAGCAGCTTACGGCAGCGGGGCACAGATACGCAGTATTTT. It specifies CASSLRQRGTDTQYF.

The J gene is TRBJ1-2, the V gene TRBV2, with D possibly being TRBD1 (5 bases). CDR1 is SNHLY and CDR2 is FYNNEI in the germline V gene. Trimming took off 0 bases at V and 8 bases at J, with 13 bases between the two ends. The CDR3 runs 14 residues. As DNA, the CDR3 is TGTGCCAGCAGTGAAGCGCTTCTTGGGGGAGGCTACACCTTC. It translates to CASSEALLGGGYTF.

This clonotype was seen repeatedly, ten times or more. V is TRBV9 and J is TRBJ1-2; D perhaps matches TRBD1 (5 bases). Germline CDR1 reads SGDLS; CDR2 reads YYNGEE. The CDR3 covers 14 residues. The germline V and J ends were trimmed by 8 bases and 4 bases, with 18 bases remaining between them. In DNA, the CDR3 is TGTGCCAGTAAGACCGGGGGACGAAGCTATGGCTACACCTTC. Amino acids: CASKTGGRSYGYTF.